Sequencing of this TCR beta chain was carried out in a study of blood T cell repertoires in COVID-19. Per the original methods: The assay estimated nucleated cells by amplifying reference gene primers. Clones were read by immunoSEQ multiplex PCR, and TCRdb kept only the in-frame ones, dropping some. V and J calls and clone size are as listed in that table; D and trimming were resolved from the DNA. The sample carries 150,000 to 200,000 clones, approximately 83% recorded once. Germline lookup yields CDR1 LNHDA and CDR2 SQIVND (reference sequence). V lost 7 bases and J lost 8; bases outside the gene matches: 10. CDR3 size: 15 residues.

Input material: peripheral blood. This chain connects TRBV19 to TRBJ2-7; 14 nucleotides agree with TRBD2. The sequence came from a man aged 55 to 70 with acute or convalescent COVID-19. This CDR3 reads CASNPGLAGVGQQYF. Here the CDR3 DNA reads TGTGCCAGTAACCCGGGACTAGCGGGAGTCGGGCAGCAGTACTTC.